This TCR beta chain was sequenced for a study of blood T cells in healthy people across ages. This clonotype was observed a few times. PCR was performed a second time for roughly 6 to 12 cycles using a sample-barcoded 5' primer and a J-beta primer mix. TCRdb passed the 5' RACE reads through MiXCR, listing each CDR3 protein once. Of more than 900,000 distinct CDR3 sequences listed, just under 30% are singletons. The CDR3 is 14 amino acids. V lost 1 base and J lost 7, with 13 bases in between. These data also formed part of another study, on T cells of mothers and their children.

The chain combines TRBV12-3 or TRBV12-4 with TRBJ1-2; D is uncertain. Sequencing was done on a sample of blood. This receptor was identified in a woman between 40 and 55 years old in good health. The CDR3 sequence is CASSLDQLSAGYTF. CDR3 in DNA: TGTGCCAGCAGTTTAGACCAGTTATCAGCTGGCTACACCTTC.